What follows are 17 T cell receptor beta chains derived from one specimen sequenced in a study of blood T cell repertoires in COVID-19. The protocol was immunoSEQ multiplex PCR, while the TCRdb copy is restricted to in-frame clones and leaves out a portion. The sample holds some 350,000 clones, almost 90% seen once. The sample was peripheral blood. These receptors originate from a man younger than 35 with active or convalescent COVID-19.

This clone was observed once. V is TRBV12-3 or TRBV12-4 and J is TRBJ2-5, with TRBD1 as a possible D gene (5 bases). This CDR3 comprises 12 residues. Trimming stripped 2 bases from V and 5 bases from J, with 6 bases between. The CDR3 spells CASSLYRETQYF. In DNA, the CDR3 is TGTGCCAGCAGTTTATACAGGGAGACCCAGTACTTC.

This rearrangement joins TRBV5-5 to TRBJ2-7; 16 bases line up with TRBD2. J was trimmed by 3 bases and V by 3 bases; bases with no gene match: 3. The germline CDR1 and CDR2 sequences are SGHKS and YYEKEE (reference sequence). CDR3 size: 16 residues. DNA of the CDR3: TGTGCCAGCAGCTGGGGACTAGCGGGAGGGCTCTACGAGCAGTACTTC. It is translated as CASSWGLAGGLYEQYF.

V is TRBV19 and J is TRBJ2-5; D gene ambiguous. CDR1 is LNHDA, CDR2 SQIVND, per germline (reference sequence). V was shortened by 3 bases and J by 4 bases, with 9 bases between the two germline ends. This CDR3 comprises 13 residues. The CDR3: CASSIFGGETQYF. Here the CDR3 DNA reads TGTGCCAGTAGTATTTTTGGCGGAGAGACCCAGTACTTC.

The chain combines TRBV4-3 with TRBJ2-2; a possible D gene is TRBD1 (6 bases). V lost 0 bases and J 3 bases, leaving 14 bases between the germline ends. The CDR3 loop spans 17 amino acids. The germline V gene encodes CDR1 LGHNA and CDR2 YSLEER. The CDR3 nucleotides are TGCGCCAGCAGCCAAGAGTGGCAGGGGTTTGACACCGGGGAGCTGTTTTTT. It codes for CASSQEWQGFDTGELFF.

This clone has only one observation. The V and J genes are TRBV27 and TRBJ2-1; 9 bases fit TRBD2. This CDR3 is 21 amino acids long. J lost 12 bases, V lost 5 bases, and 32 bases had no gene match. Germline V gene data show CDR1 as MNHEY and CDR2 as SMNVEV (reference sequence). The CDR3 protein is CASSPPGRGGAGRRRKFGQFF. In nucleotides, the CDR3 is TGTGCCAGCAGTCCACCGGGTCGCGGGGGGGCCGGGAGGAGGAGGAAATTTGGGCAGTTCTTC.

The chain links TRBV11-2 to TRBJ1-2, with D maybe TRBD1 (5 bases). CDR1 SGHAT and CDR2 FQNNGV come from the germline V gene. Trimming removed 1 base at V and 4 bases at J, with 10 bases between. This CDR3 region has 14 residues. CDR3 DNA sequence: TGTGCCAGCAGCTTAGCTCAGGGTCCCTATGGCTACACCTTC. This encodes CASSLAQGPYGYTF.

The chain is built from TRBV6-5 and TRBJ1-1, with 7 bases identical to TRBD1. Germline-derived CDR1 and CDR2 are MNHEY and SVGAGI. This CDR3 spans 14 amino acids. Unmatched junction bases numbered 8, after V lost 7 bases and J lost 3 bases. The CDR3 sequence: CASKQGRSYTEAFF. In nucleotides, the CDR3 is TGTGCCAGCAAACAGGGGCGGTCGTACACTGAAGCTTTCTTT.

The rearrangement links TRBV6-5 to TRBJ2-1, with no clear D. The ends were cut back, 10 bases at V and 2 bases at J, with 18 bases in the middle. Germline V gene lookup returns CDR1 MNHEY and CDR2 SVGAGI. The CDR3 is made up of 15 amino acids. CDR3 sequence: CATRRSAPPYNEQFF. The CDR3 region has the DNA TGTGCCACCCGGCGGAGCGCCCCGCCCTACAATGAGCAGTTCTTC.

The CDR3 coding sequence is TGTGCCAGCAGCTTAGATTTTGGGGCTTGGGGCTACACCTTC. This sequence encodes CASSLDFGAWGYTF. The rearrangement uses TRBV11-2 and TRBJ1-2; D is perhaps TRBD1 (5 bases). V dropped 0 bases and J dropped 8 bases, with 13 bases sitting between them. From germline, CDR1 is SGHAT and CDR2 FQNNGV. This CDR3 contains 14 residues.

The chain recombines TRBV28 with TRBJ1-1; TRBD1 might be the D (6 bases). V shed 3 bases and J shed 10 bases, with 15 bases lying between them. Germline V gene sequence: CDR1 MDHEN, CDR2 SYDVKM. This CDR3 contains 13 residues. Here the CDR3 reads CASSLGAPSGAFF. CDR3 bases: TGTGCCAGCAGTTTGGGGGCCCCGAGCGGAGCTTTCTTT.

This sequence joins TRBV7-6 and TRBJ2-7, with TRBD2 identical over 13 bases. Looked up from germline, CDR1 is SGHVS and CDR2 is FNYEAQ. The CDR3 spans 18 residues. The V segment lost 2 bases and the J segment 4 bases; nucleotides outside the gene matches: 11. CDR3 sequence reads: CASSLYPPGTSGMYEQYF. The CDR3, as DNA: TGTGCCAGCAGCTTATATCCACCGGGGACTAGCGGGATGTACGAGCAGTACTTC.

This clone turned up a few times. The rearrangement joins TRBV21-1 to TRBJ1-3; no DNA check was done on the table's D call, TRBD1. TRBV21-1 constitutes a pseudogene. The CDR3 sequence is 17 residues long. CDR3 residues: CASSKAKGQGNGNTIYF. Here the CDR3 DNA reads TGTGCCAGCAGCAAAGCGAAGGGACAGGGTAATGGAAACACCATATATTTT.

There are a few counts of this clone. This chain uses TRBV24-1 with TRBJ2-1; TRBD2 matches 7 bases. CDR3 length: 14 residues. V lost 9 bases to trimming and J lost 6 bases; unmatched junction nucleotides: 10. CDR1 is KGHDR, CDR2 SFDVKD, per germline. The DNA of the CDR3 is TGTGCCACCCGGGCAGGACTAGAGAGCAATGAGCAGTTCTTC. Protein: CATRAGLESNEQFF.

The chain combines TRBV27 with TRBJ2-7; 10 bases match TRBD1. CDR1 is MNHEY and CDR2 is SMNVEV in the germline V gene (reference sequence). With 0 bases clipped from V and 4 bases from J, the junction kept 3 bases outside the gene matches. The CDR3 spans 15 residues. The CDR3 nucleotides are TGTGCCAGCAGTTTATCTCGGGACAGGGGATACGAGCAGTACTTC. Residues: CASSLSRDRGYEQYF.

This chain connects TRBV6-5 to TRBJ2-3, with 7 positions matching TRBD2. The V gene end was trimmed by 8 bases and the J gene end by 0 bases; junction bases not matched to a gene: 8. This CDR3 has 15 amino acids. Germline-derived CDR1 and CDR2 are MNHEY and SVGAGI. The CDR3 DNA reads TGTGCCAGCCCTCCGGGGGGTACTAGCACAGATACGCAGTATTTT. This gives the protein CASPPGGTSTDTQYF.

Comments on this clone: At one boundary the junction diverges from the germline segment, which might be a read error. This chain uses TRBV7-2 with TRBJ2-7, with D possibly being TRBD2 (5 bases). The CDR3 totals 12 residues. Germline values: CDR1 SGHTA, CDR2 FQGNSA. DNA of the CDR3: TGTGCCAGCAGCTATGGACTGTACGCGCAGTACTTC. Translated, it gives CASSYGLYAQYF. The variable domain in full, with the rest retrieved from reference TRBV7-2 and TRBJ2-7, is GAGVSQSPSNKVTEKGKDVELRCDPISGHTALYWYRQSLGQGLEFLIYFQGNSAPDKSGLPSDRFSAERTGGSVSTLTIQRTQQEDSAVYLCASSYGLYAQYFGPGTRLTVT.

The CDR3 nucleotides are TGTGCCATCAGTGACCGGGGGACGGAAGAGACCCAGTACTTC. It codes for CAISDRGTEETQYF. The rearrangement uses TRBV10-3 and TRBJ2-5; TRBD2 might be the D (6 bases). Looked up from germline, CDR1 is ENHRY and CDR2 is SYGVKD. This CDR3 is built from 14 residues. With 3 bases removed from V and 3 bases from J, the gap between germline ends came to 11 bases.